Here is one T cell receptor beta chain with its context. Profiled with immunoSEQ multiplex PCR; TCRdb holds only in-frame clones, not every one. The table lists around 290,000 clones, roughly 90% of them singletons, with 1.5% to 2% in the top ten. This specimen comes from a study of blood T cell repertoires in COVID-19. Study in general: Sites across the United States, Italy and Spain contributed samples from acute and convalescent COVID-19. The analysed material was cDNA or gDNA that came from T cells, B-cell-depleted T cells, or PBMCs.

Which cohort a participant joined came from the clinical history participants gave. What the recovered Cohort 3 donors had was two negative PCRs, clearance, or symptom resolution. What was sequenced was PBMCs or T cells enriched from blood (not recorded which). The TCR sequence derives from a woman in her 40s who had recovered from COVID-19.

Here the CDR3 reads CASSYSSSYGYTF. DNA of the CDR3: TGTGCCAGCAGTTACTCCTCGTCGTATGGCTACACCTTC. The chain uses TRBV6-5 and TRBJ1-2, with unresolved D. There are 13 residues in the CDR3. V gave up 0 bases and J gave up 5 bases, with 7 bases separating them. Germline lookup yields CDR1 MNHEY and CDR2 SVGAGI.